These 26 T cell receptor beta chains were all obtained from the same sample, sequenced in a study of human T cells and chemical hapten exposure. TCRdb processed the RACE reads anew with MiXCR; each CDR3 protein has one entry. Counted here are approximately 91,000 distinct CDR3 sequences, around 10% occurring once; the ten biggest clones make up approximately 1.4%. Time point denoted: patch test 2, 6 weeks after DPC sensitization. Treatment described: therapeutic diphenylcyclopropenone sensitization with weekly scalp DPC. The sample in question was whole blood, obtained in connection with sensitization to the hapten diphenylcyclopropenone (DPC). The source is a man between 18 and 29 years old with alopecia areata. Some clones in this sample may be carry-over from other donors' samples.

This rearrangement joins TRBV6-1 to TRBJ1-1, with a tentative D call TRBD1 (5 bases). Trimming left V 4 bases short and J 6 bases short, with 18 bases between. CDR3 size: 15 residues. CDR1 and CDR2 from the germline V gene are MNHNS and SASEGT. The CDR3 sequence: CASSASWDGGAEAFF. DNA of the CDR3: TGTGCCAGCAGTGCTTCTTGGGACGGAGGCGCTGAAGCTTTCTTT.

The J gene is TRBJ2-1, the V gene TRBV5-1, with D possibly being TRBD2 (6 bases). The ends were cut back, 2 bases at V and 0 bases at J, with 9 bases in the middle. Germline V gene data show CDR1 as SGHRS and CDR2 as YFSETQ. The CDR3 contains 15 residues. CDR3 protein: CASSFTGSSYNEQFF. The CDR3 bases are TGCGCCAGCAGCTTCACCGGGAGCTCCTACAATGAGCAGTTCTTC.

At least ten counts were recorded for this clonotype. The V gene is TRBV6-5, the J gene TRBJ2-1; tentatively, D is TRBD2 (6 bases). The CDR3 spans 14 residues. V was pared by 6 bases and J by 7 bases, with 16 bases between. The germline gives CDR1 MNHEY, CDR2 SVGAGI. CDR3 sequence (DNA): TGTGCCAGCAGCAACAGACTAGGAACGAATGAGCAGTTCTTC. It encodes CASSNRLGTNEQFF.

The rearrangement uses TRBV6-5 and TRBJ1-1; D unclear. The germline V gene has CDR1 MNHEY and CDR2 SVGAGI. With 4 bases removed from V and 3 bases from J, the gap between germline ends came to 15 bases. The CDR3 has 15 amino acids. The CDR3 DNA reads TGTGCCAGCAGTTCCGGTTTCACTGGGGACACTGAAGCTTTCTTT. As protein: CASSSGFTGDTEAFF.

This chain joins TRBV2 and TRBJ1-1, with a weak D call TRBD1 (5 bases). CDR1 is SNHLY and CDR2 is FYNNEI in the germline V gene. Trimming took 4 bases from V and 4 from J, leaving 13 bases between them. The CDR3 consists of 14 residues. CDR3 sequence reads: CASSGGDSGTEAFF. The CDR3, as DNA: TGTGCCAGCAGTGGGGGGGACTCGGGCACTGAAGCTTTCTTT. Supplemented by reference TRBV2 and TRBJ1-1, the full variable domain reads EPEVTQTPSHQVTQMGQEVILRCVPISNHLYFYWYRQILGQKVEFLVSFYNNEISEKSEIFDDQFSVERPDGSNFTLKIRSTKLEDSAMYFCASSGGDSGTEAFFGQGTRLTVV.

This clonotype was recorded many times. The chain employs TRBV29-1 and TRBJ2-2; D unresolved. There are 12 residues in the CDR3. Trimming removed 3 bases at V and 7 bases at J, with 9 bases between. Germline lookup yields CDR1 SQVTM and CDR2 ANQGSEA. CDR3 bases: TGCAGCGTTGAGAGGCCGAGCGGGGAGCTGTTTTTT. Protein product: CSVERPSGELFF.

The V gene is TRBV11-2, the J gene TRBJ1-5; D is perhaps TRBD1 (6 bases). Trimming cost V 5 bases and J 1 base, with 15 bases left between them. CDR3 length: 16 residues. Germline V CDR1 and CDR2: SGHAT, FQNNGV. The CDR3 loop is CASSVITGMSNQPQHF. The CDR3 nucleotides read TGTGCCAGCAGCGTTATTACAGGGATGAGCAATCAGCCCCAGCATTTT. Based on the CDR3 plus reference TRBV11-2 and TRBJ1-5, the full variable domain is EAGVAQSPRYKIIEKRQSVAFWCNPISGHATLYWYQQILGQGPKLLIQFQNNGVVDDSQLPKDRFSAERLKGVDSTLKIQPAKLEDSAVYLCASSVITGMSNQPQHFGDGTRLSIL.

The CDR3: CASSDLAGGYNEQFF. In nucleotides, the CDR3 is TGTGCCAGCAGTGACTTAGCGGGGGGATACAATGAGCAGTTCTTC. The chain carries TRBV6-4 and TRBJ2-1; 10 bases align to TRBD2. Germline values: CDR1 MRHNA, CDR2 SNTAGT. This CDR3 contains 15 residues. V was pared by 1 base and J by 4 bases, with 1 base of the junction left unmatched.

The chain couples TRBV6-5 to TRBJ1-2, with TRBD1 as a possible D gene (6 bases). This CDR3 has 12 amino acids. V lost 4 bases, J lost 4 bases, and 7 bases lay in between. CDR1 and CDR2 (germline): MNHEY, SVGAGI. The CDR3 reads CASSLQGYGYTF. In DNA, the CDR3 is TGTGCCAGCAGTTTACAGGGCTATGGCTACACCTTC.

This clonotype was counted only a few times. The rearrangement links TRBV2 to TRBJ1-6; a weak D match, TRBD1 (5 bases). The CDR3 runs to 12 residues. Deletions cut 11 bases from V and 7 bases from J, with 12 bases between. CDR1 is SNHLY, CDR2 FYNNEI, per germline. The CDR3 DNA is TGTGCCCGCGGGGCCAACAATTCACCCCTCCACTTT. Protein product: CARGANNSPLHF.

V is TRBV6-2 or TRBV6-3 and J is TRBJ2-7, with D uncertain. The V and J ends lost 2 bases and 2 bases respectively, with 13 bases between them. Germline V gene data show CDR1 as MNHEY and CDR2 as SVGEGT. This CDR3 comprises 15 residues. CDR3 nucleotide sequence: TGTGCCAGCAGTTACCCCCAAATTGTCGCCTACGAGCAGTACTTC. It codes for CASSYPQIVAYEQYF.

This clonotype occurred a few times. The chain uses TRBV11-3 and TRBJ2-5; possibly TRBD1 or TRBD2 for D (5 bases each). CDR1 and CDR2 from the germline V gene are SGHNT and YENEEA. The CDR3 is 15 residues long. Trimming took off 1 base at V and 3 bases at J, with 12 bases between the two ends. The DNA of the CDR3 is TGTGCCAGCAGCTTAGGAGGGACCGAAAAAGAGACCCAGTACTTC. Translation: CASSLGGTEKETQYF.

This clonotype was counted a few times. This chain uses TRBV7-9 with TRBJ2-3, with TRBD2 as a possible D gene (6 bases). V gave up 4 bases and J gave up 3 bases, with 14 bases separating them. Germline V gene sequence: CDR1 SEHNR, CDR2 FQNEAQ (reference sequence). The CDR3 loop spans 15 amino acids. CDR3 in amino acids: CASSWGEVWTDTQYF. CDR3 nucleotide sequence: TGTGCCAGCAGCTGGGGGGAGGTATGGACAGATACGCAGTATTTT.

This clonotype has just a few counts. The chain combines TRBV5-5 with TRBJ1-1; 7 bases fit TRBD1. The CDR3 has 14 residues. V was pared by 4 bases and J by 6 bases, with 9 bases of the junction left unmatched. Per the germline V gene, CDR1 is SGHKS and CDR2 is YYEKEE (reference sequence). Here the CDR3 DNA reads TGTGCCAGCAGCCCTAGACAGGGCAGCGCTGAAGCTTTCTTT. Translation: CASSPRQGSAEAFF.

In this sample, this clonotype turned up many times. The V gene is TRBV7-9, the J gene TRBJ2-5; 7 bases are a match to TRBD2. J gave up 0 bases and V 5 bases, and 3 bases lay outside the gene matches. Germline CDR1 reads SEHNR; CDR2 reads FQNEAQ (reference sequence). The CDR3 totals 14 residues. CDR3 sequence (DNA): TGTGCCAGCAGCAGAAGCGGGGACCAAGAGACCCAGTACTTC. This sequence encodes CASSRSGDQETQYF.

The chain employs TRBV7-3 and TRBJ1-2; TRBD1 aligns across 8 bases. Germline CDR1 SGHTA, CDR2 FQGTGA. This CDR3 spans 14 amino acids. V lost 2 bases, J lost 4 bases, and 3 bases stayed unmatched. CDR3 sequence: CASSLGQGTYGYTF. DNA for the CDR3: TGTGCCAGCAGCTTAGGACAGGGCACCTATGGCTACACCTTC.

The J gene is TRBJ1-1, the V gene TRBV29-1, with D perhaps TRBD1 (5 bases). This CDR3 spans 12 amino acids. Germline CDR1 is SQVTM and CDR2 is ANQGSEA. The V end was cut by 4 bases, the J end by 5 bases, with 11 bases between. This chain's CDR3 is CSVADGGTEAFF. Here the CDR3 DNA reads TGCAGCGTTGCCGACGGGGGGACTGAAGCTTTCTTT.

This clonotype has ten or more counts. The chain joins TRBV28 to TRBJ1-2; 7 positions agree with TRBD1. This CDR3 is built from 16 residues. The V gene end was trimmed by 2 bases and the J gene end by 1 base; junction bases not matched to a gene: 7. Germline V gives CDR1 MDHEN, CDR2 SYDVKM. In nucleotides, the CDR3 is TGTGCCAGCAGTTTAAGGGGCAGGGGGATTAACTATGGCTACACCTTC. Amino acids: CASSLRGRGINYGYTF.

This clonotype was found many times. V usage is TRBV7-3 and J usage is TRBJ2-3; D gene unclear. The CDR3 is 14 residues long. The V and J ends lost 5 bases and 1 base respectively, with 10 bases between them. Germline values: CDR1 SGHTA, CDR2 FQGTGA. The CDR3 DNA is TGTGCCAGCAGCCCCCGTGATCGCACAGATACGCAGTATTTT. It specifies CASSPRDRTDTQYF.

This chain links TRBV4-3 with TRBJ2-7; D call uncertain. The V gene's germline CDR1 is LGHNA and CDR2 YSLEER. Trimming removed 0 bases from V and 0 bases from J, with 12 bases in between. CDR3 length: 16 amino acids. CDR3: CASSQETAISSYEQYF. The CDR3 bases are TGCGCCAGCAGCCAAGAAACAGCTATTAGCTCCTACGAGCAGTACTTC.

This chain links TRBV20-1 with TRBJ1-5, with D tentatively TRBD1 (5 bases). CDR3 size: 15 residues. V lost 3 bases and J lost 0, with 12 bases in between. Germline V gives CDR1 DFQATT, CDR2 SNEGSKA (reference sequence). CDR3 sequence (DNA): TGCAGTGCTAGGGGGCCCAGGTTTAGCAATCAGCCCCAGCATTTT. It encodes CSARGPRFSNQPQHF.

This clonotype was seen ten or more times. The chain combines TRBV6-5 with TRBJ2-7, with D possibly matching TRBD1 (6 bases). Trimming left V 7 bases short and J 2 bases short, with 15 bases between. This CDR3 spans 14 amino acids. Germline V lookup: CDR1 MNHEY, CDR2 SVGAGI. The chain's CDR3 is CASNPQGKAYEQYV. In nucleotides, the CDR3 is TGTGCCAGCAACCCCCAGGGGAAGGCCTACGAGCAGTACGTC.

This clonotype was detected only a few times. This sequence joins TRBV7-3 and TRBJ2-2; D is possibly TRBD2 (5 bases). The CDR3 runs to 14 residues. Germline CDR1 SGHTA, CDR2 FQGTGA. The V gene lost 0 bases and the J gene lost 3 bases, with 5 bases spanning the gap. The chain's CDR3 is CASSLTRDTGELFF. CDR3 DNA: TGTGCCAGCAGCTTAACGCGGGACACCGGGGAGCTGTTTTTT.

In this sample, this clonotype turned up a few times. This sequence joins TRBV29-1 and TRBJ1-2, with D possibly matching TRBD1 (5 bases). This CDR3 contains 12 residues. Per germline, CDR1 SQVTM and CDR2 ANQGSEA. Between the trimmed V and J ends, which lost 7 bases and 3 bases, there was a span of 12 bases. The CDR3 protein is CSARDSYYGYTF. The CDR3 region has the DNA TGCAGCGCCCGAGACAGTTACTATGGCTACACCTTC.

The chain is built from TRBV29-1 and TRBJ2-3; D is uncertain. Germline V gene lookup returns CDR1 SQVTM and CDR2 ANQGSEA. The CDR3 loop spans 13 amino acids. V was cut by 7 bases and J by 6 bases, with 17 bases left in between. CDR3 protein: CSATPQVADTQYF. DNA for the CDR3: TGCAGCGCCACACCCCAGGTTGCGGATACGCAGTATTTT.

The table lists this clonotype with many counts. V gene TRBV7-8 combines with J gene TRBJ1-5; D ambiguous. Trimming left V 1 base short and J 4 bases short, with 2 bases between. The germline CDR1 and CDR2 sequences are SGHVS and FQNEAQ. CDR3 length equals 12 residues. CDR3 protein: CASSLGNQPQHF. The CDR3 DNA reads TGTGCCAGCAGCTTAGGGAATCAGCCCCAGCATTTT.